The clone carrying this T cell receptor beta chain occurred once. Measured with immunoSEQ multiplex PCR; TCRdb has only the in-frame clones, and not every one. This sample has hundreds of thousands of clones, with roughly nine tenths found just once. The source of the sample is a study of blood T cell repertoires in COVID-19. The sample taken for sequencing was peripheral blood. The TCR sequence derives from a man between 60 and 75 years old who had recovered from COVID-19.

Here the CDR3 DNA reads TGCGCCAGCAGCCGGGACCCGGGACTAGCGGGGGGGCGAGATACGCAGTATTTT. This encodes CASSRDPGLAGGRDTQYF. V usage is TRBV4-1 and J usage is TRBJ2-3, with 16 nucleotides matching TRBD2. The ends lost 4 bases at V and 5 bases at J; junction bases unmatched: 9. The CDR3 runs 18 residues. From germline, CDR1 is MGHRA and CDR2 YSYEKL.